This section outlines one TCR beta chain sequence together with its context. The data were obtained in a study of blood T cell repertoires in COVID-19. In the study overall: Sites across the United States, Italy and Spain contributed samples from acute and convalescent COVID-19. Nucleic acid was either cDNA or gDNA, and it came from T cells, B-cell-depleted T cells, or PBMCs.

Generated by immunoSEQ multiplex PCR, the TCRdb table keeps only in-frame clones and is missing some. The top ten clones hold about 2.4% of a sample with approximately 300,000 clones, roughly nine tenths of them seen once. CDR3 length: 13 residues. Germline lookup yields CDR1 SGHRS and CDR2 YFSETQ. Trimming removed 4 bases from V and 4 bases from J, with 9 bases in between. The sequence came from a man in his 60s who had recovered from COVID-19. The chain uses TRBV5-1 and TRBJ2-4; tentatively, D is TRBD1 (7 bases). Input material: PBMCs or T cells enriched from blood (not recorded which). In nucleotides, the CDR3 is TGCGCCAGCAGCGCGGGACAGAAAAACATTCAGTACTTC. Its protein product is CASSAGQKNIQYF.